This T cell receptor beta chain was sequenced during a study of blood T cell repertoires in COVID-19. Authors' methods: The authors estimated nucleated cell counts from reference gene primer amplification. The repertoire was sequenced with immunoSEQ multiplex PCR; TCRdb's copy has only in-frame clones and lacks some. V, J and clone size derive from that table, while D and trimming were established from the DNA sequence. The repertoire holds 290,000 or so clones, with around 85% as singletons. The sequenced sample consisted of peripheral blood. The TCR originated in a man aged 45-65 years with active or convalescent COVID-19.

The CDR3 DNA sequence: TGTGCCAGCAGTTATCAGGGCGCGCGCGAACCCCAGTACTTC. Translation: CASSYQGAREPQYF. The V and J genes are TRBV6-5 and TRBJ2-5; the D gene is possibly TRBD1 (5 bases). The CDR3 is 14 residues long. Trimming removed 3 bases at V and 9 bases at J, with 17 bases between. The V gene's germline CDR1 is MNHEY and CDR2 SVGAGI.